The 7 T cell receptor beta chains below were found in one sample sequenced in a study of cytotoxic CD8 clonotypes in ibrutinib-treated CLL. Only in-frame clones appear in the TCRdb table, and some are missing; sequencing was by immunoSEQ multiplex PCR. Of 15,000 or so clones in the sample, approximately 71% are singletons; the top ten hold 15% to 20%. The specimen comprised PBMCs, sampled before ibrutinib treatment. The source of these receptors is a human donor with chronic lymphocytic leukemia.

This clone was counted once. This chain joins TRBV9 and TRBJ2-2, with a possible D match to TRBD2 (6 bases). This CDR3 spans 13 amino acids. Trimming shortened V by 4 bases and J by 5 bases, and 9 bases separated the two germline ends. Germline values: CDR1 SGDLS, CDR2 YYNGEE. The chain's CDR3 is CASSPLATGELFF. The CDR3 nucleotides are TGTGCCAGCAGCCCTCTAGCGACCGGGGAGCTGTTTTTT.

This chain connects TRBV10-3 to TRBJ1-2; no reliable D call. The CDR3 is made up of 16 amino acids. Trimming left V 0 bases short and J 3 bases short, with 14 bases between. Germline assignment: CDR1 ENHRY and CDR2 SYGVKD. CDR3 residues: CAISESGPQVDYGYTF. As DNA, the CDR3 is TGTGCCATCAGTGAGTCCGGTCCGCAAGTGGACTATGGCTACACCTTC.

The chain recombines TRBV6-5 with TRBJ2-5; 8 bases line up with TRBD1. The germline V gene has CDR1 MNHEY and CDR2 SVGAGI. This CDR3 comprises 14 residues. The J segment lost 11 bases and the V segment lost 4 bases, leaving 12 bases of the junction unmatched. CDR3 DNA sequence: TGTGCCAGCAGTTGGGGGGACAGGCCGGTGGAGCAGTACTTC. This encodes CASSWGDRPVEQYF.

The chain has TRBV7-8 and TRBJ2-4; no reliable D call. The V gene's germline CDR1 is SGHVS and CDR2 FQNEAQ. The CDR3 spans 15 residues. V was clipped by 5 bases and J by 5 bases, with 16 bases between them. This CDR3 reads CASSTRNLPENIQYF. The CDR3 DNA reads TGTGCCAGCAGCACCCGGAACCTACCTGAAAACATTCAGTACTTC. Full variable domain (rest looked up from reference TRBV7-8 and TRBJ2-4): GAGVSQSPRYKVAKRGQDVALRCDPISGHVSLFWYQQALGQGPEFLTYFQNEAQLDKSGLPSDRFFAERPEGSVSTLKIQRTQQEDSAVYLCASSTRNLPENIQYFGAGTRLSVL.

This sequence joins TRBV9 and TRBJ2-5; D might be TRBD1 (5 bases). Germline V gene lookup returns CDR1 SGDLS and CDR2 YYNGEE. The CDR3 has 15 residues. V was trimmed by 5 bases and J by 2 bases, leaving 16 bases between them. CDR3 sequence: CASSLTNRLQETQYF. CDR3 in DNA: TGTGCCAGCAGTTTGACGAACAGGTTACAAGAGACCCAGTACTTC.

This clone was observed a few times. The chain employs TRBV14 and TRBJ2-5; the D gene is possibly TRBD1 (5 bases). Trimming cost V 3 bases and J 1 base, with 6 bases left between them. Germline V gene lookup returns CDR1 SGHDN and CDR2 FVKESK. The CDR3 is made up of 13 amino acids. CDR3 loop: CASSQTVQETQYF. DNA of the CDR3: TGTGCCAGCAGCCAGACAGTCCAAGAGACCCAGTACTTC.

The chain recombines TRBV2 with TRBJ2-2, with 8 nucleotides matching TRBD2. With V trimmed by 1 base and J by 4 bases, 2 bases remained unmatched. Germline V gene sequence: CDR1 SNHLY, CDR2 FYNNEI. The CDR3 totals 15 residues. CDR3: CASSEERGSTGELFF. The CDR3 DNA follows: TGTGCCAGCAGTGAAGAGCGGGGGAGCACCGGGGAGCTGTTTTTT.